This section outlines one T cell receptor beta chain sequence together with its context. The antigen is undetermined. Germline V gene sequence: CDR1 SNHLY, CDR2 FYNNEI. V shed 11 bases, J shed 2 bases, and the junction held 11 bases outside the gene matches. The CDR3 consists of 15 residues. The data derive from a study of cytomegalovirus exposure and HLA in healthy donors. About the research overall: In a previous analysis, 117 million unique TCR beta sequences were found from some 180 million T cells.

Study-wide results and caveats: It was reported that TCR beta sequences correctly inferred the HLA-A and HLA-B alleles for most subjects. In a later analysis, TCR beta V- and J-gene trimming was associated with a missense DCLRE1C variant. 87-base-pair reads could not separate some V segments, including TRBV6-2 and TRBV6-3.

The PCR made use of 60 Vbeta and 13 Jbeta primers. TCRdb's table, derived via immunoSEQ multiplex PCR, lists solely in-frame clones and lacks some. Altogether about 190,000 clones are present, around 79% being singletons, with the ten largest covering about 1.6%. This TCR was sampled from a woman in her 50s in good health and CMV-seronegative. The rearrangement links TRBV2 to TRBJ1-3; 8 nucleotides line up with TRBD1. Sequencing input: PBMCs. The CDR3 protein is CASSGAGGPGNTIYF. In DNA, the CDR3 is TGTGCCTCAAGCGGGGCAGGGGGCCCTGGAAACACCATATATTTT.